This TCR beta chain was sequenced during a study of CXCR3-negative and CXCR3-positive naive CD8 T cells. Triplicate sorting captured roughly 300,000 cells each from every CD8+ T cell subset. Regarding the study as a whole: Both naive subsets showed comparably high diversity, and memory CD8+ cells showed much lower diversity. Higher TRB CDR3 hydrophobicity marked CXCR3-positive naive cells relative to CXCR3-negative naive cells. For naive cells, CXCR3-negative and CXCR3-positive subsets had similar TRBV-TRBJ usage; for memory cells, usage differed. Naive subsets had comparable surface CD5, so TRB CDR3 properties gauged TCR strength.

UMI-tagged TRB cDNA libraries were built via 5' RACE. Each CDR3 protein gets one entry in TCRdb, which reprocessed the 5' RACE reads and gives no DNA. Its clone listing holds over 55,000 distinct CDR3 sequences. Germline CDR1 MDHEN, CDR2 SYDVKM. This CDR3 is 16 amino acids long. About this clonotype itself: Its antigen is unidentified.

Source material: naive CXCR3+ CD8+ T cells from blood. The subset denotes: CD45RO-CCR7+CD27+CD95- naive CD8+ T cells expressing CXCR3 (TNR3+). This clonotype was sampled from a human donor in good health. Some clones in this sample may be carry-over from other donors' samples. The chain is built from TRBV28 and TRBJ1-1; the D call from TCRdb, TRBD1, cannot be confirmed without DNA. CDR3 amino acids: CASSLILSGDHTEAFF.